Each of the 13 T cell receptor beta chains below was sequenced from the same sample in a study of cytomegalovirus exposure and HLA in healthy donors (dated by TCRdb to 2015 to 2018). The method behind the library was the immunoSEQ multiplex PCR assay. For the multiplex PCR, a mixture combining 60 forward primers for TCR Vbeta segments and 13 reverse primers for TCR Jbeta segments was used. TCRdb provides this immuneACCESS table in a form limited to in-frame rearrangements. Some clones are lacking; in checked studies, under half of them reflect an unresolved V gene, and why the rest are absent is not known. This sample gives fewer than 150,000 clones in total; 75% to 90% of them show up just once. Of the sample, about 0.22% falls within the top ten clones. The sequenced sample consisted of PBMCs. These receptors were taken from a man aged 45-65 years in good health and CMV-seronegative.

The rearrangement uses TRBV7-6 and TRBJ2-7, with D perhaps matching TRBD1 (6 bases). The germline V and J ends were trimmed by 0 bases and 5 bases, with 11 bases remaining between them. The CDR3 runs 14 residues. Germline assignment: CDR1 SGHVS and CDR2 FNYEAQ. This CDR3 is CASSLANRVHEQYF. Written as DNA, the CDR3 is TGTGCCAGCAGCTTAGCGAACAGGGTCCACGAGCAGTACTTC.

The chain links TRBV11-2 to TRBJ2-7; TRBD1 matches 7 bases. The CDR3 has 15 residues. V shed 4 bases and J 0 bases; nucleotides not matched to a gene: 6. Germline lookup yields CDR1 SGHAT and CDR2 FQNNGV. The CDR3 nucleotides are TGTGCCAGCAGCTCTGCACAGGGGTACTCCTACGAGCAGTACTTC. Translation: CASSSAQGYSYEQYF.

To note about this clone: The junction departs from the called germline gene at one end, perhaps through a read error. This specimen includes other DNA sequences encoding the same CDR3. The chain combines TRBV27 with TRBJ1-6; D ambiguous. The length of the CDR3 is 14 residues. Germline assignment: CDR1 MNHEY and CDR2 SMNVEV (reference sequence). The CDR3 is CASSGSSYNSPLHF. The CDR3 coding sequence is TGTGCCAGCAGTGGGAGCTCCTATAATTCCCCCCTCCACTTT.

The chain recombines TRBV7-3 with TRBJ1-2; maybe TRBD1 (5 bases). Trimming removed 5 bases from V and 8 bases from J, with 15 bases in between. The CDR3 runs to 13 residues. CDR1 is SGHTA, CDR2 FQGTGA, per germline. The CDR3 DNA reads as TGTGCCAGCAGCCCAAGGCCGGGGGAAGGCTACACCTTC. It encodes CASSPRPGEGYTF.

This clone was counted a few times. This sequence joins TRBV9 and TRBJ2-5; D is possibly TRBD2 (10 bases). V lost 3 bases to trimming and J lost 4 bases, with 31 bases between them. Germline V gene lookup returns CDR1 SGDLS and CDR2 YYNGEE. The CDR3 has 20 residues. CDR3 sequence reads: CASSAVQGASGRIRGETQYF. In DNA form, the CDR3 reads TGTGCCAGCAGCGCCGTACAGGGGGCTAGCGGGAGAATTCGGGGAGAGACCCAGTACTTC.

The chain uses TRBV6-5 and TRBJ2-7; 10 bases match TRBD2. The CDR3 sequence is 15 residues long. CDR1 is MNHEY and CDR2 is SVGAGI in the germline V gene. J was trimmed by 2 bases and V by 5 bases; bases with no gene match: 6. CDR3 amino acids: CASSMTSGFPYEQYF. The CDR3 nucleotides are TGTGCCAGCAGTATGACTAGCGGGTTTCCCTACGAGCAGTACTTC.

DNA for the CDR3: TGTGCCACCACCAAGGACAGAGGCACAGATACGCAGTATTTT. Its protein product is CATTKDRGTDTQYF. The gene calls are TRBV15 and TRBJ2-3; the D gene is possibly TRBD1 (6 bases). The V gene lost 7 bases and the J gene lost 1 base, with 12 bases spanning the gap. Germline V gene sequence: CDR1 LNHNV, CDR2 YYDKDF (reference sequence). The CDR3 is 14 residues long.

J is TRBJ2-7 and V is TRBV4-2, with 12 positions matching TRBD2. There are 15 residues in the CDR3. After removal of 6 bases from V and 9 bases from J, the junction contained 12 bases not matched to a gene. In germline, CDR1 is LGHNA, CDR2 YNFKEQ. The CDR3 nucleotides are TGTGCCAGCAGTCCGTCAAGGACTAGCGGGATTGTGCAGTACTTC. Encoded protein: CASSPSRTSGIVQYF.

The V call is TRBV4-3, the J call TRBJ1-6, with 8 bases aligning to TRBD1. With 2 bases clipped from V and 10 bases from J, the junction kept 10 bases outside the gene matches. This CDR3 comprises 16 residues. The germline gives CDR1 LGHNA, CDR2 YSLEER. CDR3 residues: CASSQHQTGDGSPLHF. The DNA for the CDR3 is TGCGCCAGCAGCCAACATCAGACAGGGGATGGGTCACCCCTCCACTTT.

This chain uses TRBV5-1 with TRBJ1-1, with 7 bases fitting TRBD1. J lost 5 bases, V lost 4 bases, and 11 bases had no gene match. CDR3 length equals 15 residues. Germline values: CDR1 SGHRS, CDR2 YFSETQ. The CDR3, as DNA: TGCGCCAGCAGCGTGCAAGGACAGGAGGGGACTGAAGCTTTCTTT. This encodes CASSVQGQEGTEAFF.

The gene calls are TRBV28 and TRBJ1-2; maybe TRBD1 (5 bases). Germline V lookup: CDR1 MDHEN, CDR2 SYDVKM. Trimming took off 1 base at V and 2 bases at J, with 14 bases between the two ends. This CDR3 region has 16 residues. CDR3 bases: TGTGCCAGCAGTTTATCGGCAGGGCCCTTAAACTATGGCTACACCTTC. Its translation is CASSLSAGPLNYGYTF.

For the CDR3, the DNA is TGTGCTAGTGCCAGCGTTGATGAGCAGTTCTTC. Translating it yields CASASVDEQFF. The chain recombines TRBV12-5 with TRBJ2-1, with D uncertain. This CDR3 is built from 11 residues. Trimming left V 7 bases short and J 8 bases short, with 9 bases between. Germline V gives CDR1 LGHNT, CDR2 FRNRAP. The variable domain in full, with the rest retrieved from reference TRBV12-5 and TRBJ2-1, is DARVTQTPRHKVTEMGQEVTMRCQPILGHNTVFWYRQTMMQGLELLAYFRNRAPLDDSGMPKDRFSAEMPDATLATLKIQPSEPRDSAVYFCASASVDEQFFGPGTRLTVL.

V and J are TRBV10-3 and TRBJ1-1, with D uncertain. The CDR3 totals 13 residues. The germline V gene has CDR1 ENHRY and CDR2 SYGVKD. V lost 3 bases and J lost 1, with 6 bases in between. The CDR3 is CAISELPNTEAFF. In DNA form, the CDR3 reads TGTGCCATCAGTGAACTACCGAACACTGAAGCTTTCTTT.